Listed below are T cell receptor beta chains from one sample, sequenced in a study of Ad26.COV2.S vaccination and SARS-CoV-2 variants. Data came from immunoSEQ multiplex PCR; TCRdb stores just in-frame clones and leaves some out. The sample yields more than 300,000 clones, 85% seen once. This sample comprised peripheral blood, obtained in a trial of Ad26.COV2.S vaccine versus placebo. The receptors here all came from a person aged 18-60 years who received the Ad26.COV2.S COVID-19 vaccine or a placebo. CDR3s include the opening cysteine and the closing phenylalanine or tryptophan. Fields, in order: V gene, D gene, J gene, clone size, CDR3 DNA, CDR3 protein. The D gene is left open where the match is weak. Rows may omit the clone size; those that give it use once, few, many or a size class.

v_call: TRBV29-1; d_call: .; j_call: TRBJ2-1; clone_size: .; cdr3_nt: TGCAGCGTGCAAGACCCGGGACCCTTGGGGAATGAGCAGTTCTTC; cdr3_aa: CSVQDPGPLGNEQFF
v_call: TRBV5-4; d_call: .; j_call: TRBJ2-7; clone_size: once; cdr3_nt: TGTGCCAGCAGCTTGGGTGGGGGGACCGACGAGCAGTACTTC; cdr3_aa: CASSLGGGTDEQYF
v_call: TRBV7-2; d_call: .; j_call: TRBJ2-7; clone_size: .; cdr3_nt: TGTGCCAGCAGCTTAGGAGGATTTAGAAACTACGAGCAGTACTTC; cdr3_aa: CASSLGGFRNYEQYF
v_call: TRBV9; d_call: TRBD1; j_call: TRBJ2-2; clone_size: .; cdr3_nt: TGTGCCAGCAGCGTGGACAGGGCAGACACCGGGGAGCTGTTTTTT; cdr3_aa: CASSVDRADTGELFF
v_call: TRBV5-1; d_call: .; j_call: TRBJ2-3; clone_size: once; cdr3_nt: TGCGCCAGCACAATGACAGGCCTCACGGGGGATACGCAGTATTTT; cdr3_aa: CASTMTGLTGDTQYF
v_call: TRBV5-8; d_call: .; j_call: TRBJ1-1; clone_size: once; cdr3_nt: TGTGCCAGCAGCTCCAGGTTTGGTGTAGGCACTGAAGCTTTCTTT; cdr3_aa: CASSSRFGVGTEAFF
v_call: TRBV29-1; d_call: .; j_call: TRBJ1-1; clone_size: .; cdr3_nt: TGCAGCGCTAGGAACACTGAAGCTTTCTTT; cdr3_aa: CSARNTEAFF
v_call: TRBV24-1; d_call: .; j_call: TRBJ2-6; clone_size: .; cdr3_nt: TGTGCCACCAGTGACCCAAGGACACAGCTGACGGCCAACGTCCTGACTTTC; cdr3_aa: CATSDPRTQLTANVLTF
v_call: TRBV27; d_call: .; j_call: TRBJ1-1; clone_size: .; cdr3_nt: TGTGCCAGCAGTTCGCTCCCCGGGGCCCAAGGTTTATGGGCTGAAGCTTTCTTT; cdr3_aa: CASSSLPGAQGLWAEAFF
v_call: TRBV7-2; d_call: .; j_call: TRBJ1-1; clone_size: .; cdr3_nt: TGTGCCAGCAGCTCTGGCCGGACACCCGGGAGGGTAGCTTTCTTT; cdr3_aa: CASSSGRTPGRVAFF
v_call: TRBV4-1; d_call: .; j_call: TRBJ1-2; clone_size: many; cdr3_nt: TGCGCCAGCAGCCAAGAACAGGGATCAAACTATGGCTACACCTTC; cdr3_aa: CASSQEQGSNYGYTF
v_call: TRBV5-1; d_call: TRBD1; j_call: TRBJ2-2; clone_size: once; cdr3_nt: TGCGCCAGCAGCCCGGTGGGACAGGGGTTAACCGGGGAGCTGTTTTTT; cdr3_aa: CASSPVGQGLTGELFF
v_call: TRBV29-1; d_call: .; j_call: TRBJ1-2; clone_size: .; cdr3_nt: TGCAGCCCCTGGACTCCCAGGGACGGCTACACCTTC; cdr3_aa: CSPWTPRDGYTF
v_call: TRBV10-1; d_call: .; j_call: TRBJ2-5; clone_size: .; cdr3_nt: TGCGCCAGCAGTGAGACTACGGGGACCCAGTACTTC; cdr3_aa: CASSETTGTQYF
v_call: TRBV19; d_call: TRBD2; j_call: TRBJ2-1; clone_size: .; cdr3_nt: TGTGCCAGTAGTAAGACTAGCGGGGGGGCCGGCAATGAGCAGTTCTTC; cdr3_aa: CASSKTSGGAGNEQFF
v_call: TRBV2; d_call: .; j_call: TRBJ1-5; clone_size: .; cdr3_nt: TGTGCCAGCGGAGGGCAGGTGGTTCAGCCCCAGCATTTT; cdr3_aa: CASGGQVVQPQHF
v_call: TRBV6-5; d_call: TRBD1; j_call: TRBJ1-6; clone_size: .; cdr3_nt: TGTGCCAGCAACCTAAACAGGGGAAATTCACCCCTCCACTTT; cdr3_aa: CASNLNRGNSPLHF
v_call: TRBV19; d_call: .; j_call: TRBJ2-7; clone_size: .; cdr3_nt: TGTGCCAGTAGCCCTCCCCCTGGGCCGGCGGACTACGAGCAGTACTTC; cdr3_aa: CASSPPPGPADYEQYF
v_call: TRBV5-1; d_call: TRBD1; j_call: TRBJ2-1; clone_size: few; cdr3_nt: TGCGCCAGCTTTTCCCGGGACAGAAACAATGAGCAGTTCTTC; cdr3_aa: CASFSRDRNNEQFF
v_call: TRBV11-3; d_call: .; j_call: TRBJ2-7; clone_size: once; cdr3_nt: TGTGCCAGCAGCCCACGGGACGGCCCGTACGAGCAGTACTTC; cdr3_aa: CASSPRDGPYEQYF
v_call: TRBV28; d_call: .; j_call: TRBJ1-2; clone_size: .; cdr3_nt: TGTGCCAGCAATTTAGAGGGCTGGGGTGGCTACACCTTC; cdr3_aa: CASNLEGWGGYTF
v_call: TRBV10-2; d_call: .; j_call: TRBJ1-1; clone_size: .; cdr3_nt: TGCGCCAGCAGTGGGCCGGGACGGAACACTGAAGCTTTCTTT; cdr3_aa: CASSGPGRNTEAFF
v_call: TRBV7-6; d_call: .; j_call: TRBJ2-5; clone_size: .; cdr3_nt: TGTGCCAGCAGCTTAAAGGTATTCGAGACCCAGTACTTC; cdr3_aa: CASSLKVFETQYF
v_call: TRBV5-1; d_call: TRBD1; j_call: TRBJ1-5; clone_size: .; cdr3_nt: TGCGCCAGCAGCTTCGGACAGGGGACGGGTCAGCCCCAGCATTTT; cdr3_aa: CASSFGQGTGQPQHF
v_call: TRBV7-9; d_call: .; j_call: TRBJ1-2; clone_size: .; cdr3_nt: TGTGCCAGCAGCTTAGGGGTTCCGGTCCTTACAAACTATGGCTACACCTTC; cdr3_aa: CASSLGVPVLTNYGYTF
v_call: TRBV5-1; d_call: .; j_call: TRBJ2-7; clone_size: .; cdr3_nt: TGCGCCAGCAGCTTTGTGGCAAGTGAGCAGTACTTC; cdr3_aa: CASSFVASEQYF
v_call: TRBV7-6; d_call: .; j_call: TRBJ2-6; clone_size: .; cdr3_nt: TGTGCCAGCAGCTTAAGTCTTTCTGGGGCCAACGTCCTGACTTTC; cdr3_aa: CASSLSLSGANVLTF
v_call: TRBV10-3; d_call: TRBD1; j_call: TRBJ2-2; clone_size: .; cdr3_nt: TGTGCCATCAGTGTGAGGGGGCCCGGGGAGCTGTTTTTT; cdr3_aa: CAISVRGPGELFF
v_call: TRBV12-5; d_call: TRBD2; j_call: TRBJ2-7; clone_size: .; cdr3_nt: TGTGCTAGTGGTTTGATTGTTGCGGGGGGGACCTTAACCTACGAGCAGTACTTC; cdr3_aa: CASGLIVAGGTLTYEQYF
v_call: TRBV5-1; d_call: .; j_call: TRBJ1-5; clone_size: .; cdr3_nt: TGCGCCAGCAGCTTAGACAGCTTAAATCAGCCCCAGCATTTT; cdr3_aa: CASSLDSLNQPQHF
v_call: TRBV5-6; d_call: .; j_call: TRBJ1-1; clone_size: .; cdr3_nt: TGTGCCAGCAGCTTAGCAAACCAGATGAACACTGAAGCTTTCTTT; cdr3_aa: CASSLANQMNTEAFF
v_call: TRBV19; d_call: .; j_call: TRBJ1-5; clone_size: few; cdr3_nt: TGTGCCAGTAGTACATCCCCGACAGGCAATGGGCCCCAGCATTTT; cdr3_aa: CASSTSPTGNGPQHF
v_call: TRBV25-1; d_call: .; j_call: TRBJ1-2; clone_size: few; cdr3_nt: TGTGCCAGCAGTGGGGCACAGACCCCCTATGGCTACACCTTC; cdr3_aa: CASSGAQTPYGYTF
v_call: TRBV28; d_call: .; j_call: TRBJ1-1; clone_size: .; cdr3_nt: TGTGCCAGCAGACTCCCCCAGGGGATGAACACTGAAGCTTTCTTT; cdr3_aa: CASRLPQGMNTEAFF
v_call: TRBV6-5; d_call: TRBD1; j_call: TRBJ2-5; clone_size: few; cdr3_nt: TGTGCCAGCAGTTCCCGGACAGGGGGTTCCGAGACCCAGTACTTC; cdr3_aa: CASSSRTGGSETQYF
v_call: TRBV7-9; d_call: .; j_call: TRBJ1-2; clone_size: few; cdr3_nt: TGTGCCAGCAGCTTAGGGGGGCAGAGTGGTAACTATGGCTACACCTTC; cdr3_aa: CASSLGGQSGNYGYTF
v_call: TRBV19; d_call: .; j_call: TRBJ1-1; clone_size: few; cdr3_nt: TGTGCCAGTAGTATGGGGACCGAGATACCTGAAGCTTTCTTT; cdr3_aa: CASSMGTEIPEAFF
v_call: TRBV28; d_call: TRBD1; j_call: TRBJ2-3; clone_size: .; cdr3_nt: TGTGCCAGCCTCCGGGACAGGACTTTAGATACGCAGTATTTT; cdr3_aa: CASLRDRTLDTQYF
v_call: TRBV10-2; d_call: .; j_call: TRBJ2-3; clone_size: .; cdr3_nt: TGCGCCAGCAGCAGGGGCGGAGAGGCAGATACGCAGTATTTT; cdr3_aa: CASSRGGEADTQYF
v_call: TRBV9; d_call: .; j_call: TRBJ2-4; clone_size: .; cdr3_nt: TGTGCCAGCAGCGCCCGTTTTTCCTCGGAAGCCAAAAACATTCAGTACTTC; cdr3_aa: CASSARFSSEAKNIQYF
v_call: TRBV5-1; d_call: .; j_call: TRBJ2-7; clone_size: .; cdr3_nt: TGCGCCAGCAGCTCCGGCTACTACGAGCAGTACTTC; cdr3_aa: CASSSGYYEQYF
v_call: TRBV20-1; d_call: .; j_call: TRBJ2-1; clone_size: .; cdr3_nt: TGCAGCACCTGGGGCTACAATGAGCAGTTCTTC; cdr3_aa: CSTWGYNEQFF
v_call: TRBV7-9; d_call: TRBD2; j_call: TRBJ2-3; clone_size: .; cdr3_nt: TGTGCCAGCAGCACTAGCGGGGGGGCTTATACGCAGTATTTT; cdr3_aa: CASSTSGGAYTQYF
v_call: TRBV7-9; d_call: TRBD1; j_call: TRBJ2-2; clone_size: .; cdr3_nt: TGTGCCAGCAGCTTAGAAGACAGGGTCGGGGAGCTGTTTTTT; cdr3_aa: CASSLEDRVGELFF
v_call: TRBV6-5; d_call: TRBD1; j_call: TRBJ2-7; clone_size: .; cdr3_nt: TGTGCCAGCAGTTATGGACAGGACCGGAGCTACGAGCAGTACTTC; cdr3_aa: CASSYGQDRSYEQYF
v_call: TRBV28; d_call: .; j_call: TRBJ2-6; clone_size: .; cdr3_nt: TGTGCCAGCAGTTTATCTGGAGGGGGCAAGGATGGTGGGGCCAACGTCCTGACTTTC; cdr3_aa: CASSLSGGGKDGGANVLTF
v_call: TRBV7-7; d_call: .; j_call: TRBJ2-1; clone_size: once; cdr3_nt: TGTGCTAGCAGCTTAATGAGGGGGGGCGACAATGAGCAGTTCTTC; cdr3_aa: CASSLMRGGDNEQFF
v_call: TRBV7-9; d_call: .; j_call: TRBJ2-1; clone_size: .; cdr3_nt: TGTGCCGGAATGCTGGGGACAATGAGGACCATAGATGAGCAGTTCTTC; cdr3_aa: CAGMLGTMRTIDEQFF
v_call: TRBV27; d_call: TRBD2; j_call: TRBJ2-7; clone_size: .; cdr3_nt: TGTGCCACAAAACAATGGGATAGCGGGGAGTCCTACGAGCAGTACTTC; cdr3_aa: CATKQWDSGESYEQYF
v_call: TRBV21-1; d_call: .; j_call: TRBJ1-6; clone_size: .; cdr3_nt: TGTGCCAGCAGCAGGGGAAAATCCCTCCACTTT; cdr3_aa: CASSRGKSLHF
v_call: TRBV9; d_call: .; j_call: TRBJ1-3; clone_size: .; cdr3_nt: TGTGCCAGCAGCGTAGATTGGGCCTCTGGAAACACCATATATTTT; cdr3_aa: CASSVDWASGNTIYF
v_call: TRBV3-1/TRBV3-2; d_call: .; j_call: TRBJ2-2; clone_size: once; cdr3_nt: TGTGCCAGCAGCCAAAGCACCAGTGGTTTAGGGGGCACCGGGGAGCTGTTTTTT; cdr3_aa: CASSQSTSGLGGTGELFF
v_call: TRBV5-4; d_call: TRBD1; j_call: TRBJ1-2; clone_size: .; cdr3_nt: TGTGCCAGCAGTTCTCCGGGACAGGGGATATACGGCTACACCTTC; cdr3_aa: CASSSPGQGIYGYTF
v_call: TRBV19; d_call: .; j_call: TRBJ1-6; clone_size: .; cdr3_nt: TGTGCCAGTACCCGGGACAATGTGGATTCACCCCTCCACTTT; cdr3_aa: CASTRDNVDSPLHF
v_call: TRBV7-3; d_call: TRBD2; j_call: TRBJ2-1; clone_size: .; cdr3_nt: TGTGCCAGCAGCCATAGCGGGGGGGCCATCAATGAGCAGTTCTTC; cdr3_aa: CASSHSGGAINEQFF
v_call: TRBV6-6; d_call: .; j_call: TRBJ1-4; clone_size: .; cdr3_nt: TGTGCCAGCAACGAACCGGGGGGCGGGGTTGAAAAACTGTTTTTT; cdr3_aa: CASNEPGGGVEKLFF
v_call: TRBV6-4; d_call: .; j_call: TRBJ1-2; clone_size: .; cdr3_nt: TGTGCCAGCAGCTCCGGGACTCACTATGGCTACACCTTC; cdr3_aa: CASSSGTHYGYTF